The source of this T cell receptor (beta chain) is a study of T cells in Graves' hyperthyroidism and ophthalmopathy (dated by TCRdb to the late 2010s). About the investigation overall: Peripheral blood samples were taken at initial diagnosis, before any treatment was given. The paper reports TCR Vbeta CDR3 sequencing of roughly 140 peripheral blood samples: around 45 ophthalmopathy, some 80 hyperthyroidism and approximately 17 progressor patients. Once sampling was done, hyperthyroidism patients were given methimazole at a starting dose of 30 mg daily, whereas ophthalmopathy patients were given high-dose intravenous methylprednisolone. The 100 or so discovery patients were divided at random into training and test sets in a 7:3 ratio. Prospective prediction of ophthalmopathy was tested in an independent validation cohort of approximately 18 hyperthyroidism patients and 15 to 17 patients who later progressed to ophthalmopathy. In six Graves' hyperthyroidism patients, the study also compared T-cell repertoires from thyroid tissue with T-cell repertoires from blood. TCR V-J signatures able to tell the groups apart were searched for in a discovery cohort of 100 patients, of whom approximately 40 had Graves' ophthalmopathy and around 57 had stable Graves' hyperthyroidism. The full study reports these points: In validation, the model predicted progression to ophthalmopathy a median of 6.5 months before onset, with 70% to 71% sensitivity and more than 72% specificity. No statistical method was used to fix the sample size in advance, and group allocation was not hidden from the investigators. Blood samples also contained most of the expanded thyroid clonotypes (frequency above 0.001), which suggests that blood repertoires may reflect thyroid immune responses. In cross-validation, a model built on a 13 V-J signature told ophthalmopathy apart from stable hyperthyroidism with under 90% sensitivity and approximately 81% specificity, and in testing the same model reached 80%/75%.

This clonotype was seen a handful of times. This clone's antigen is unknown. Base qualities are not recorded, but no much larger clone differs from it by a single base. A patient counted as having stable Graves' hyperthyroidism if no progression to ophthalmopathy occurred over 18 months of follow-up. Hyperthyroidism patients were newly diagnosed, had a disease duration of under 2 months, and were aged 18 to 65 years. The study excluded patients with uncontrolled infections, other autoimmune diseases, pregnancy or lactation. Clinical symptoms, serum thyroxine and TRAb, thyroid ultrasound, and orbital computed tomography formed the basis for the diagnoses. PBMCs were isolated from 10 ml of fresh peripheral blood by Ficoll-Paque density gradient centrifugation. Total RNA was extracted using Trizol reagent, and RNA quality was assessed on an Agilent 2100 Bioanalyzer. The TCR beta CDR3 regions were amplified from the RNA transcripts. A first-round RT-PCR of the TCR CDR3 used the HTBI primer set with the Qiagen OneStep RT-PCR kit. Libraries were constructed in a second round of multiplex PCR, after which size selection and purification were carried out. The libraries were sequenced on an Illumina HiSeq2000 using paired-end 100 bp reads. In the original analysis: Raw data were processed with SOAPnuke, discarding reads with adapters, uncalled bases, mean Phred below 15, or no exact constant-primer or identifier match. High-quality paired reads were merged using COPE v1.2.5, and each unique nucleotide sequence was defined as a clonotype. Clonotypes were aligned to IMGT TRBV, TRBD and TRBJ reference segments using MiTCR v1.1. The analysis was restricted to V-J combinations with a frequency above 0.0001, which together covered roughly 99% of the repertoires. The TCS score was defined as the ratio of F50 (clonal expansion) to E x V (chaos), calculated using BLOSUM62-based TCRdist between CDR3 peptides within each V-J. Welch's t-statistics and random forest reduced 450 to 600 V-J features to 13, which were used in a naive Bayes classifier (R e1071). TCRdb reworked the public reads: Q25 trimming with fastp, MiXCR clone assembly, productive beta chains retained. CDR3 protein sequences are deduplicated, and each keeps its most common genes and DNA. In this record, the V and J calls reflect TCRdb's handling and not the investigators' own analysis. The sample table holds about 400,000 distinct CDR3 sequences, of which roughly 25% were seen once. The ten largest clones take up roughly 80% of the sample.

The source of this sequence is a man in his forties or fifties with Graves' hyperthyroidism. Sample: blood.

The CDR3: CASSVHDRRGLNTEAFF. The nucleotide sequence is given as TGTGCCAGCAGTGTTCACGATCGCAGGGGGCTGAACACTGAAGCTTTCTTT. The chain couples TRBV6-1 to TRBJ1-1; 8 of the junction bases match TRBD1. From cysteine to phenylalanine, the CDR3 is 17 amino acids long. The entry retains the CDR3 DNA only, 51 bases that are in frame from base 1. After removal of 4 bases from V and 0 bases from J, the junction retains 10 bases not matched to a gene. CDR1 and CDR2, per the germline V gene, are MNHNS and SASEGT.